These 13 T cell receptor beta chains share one sample of origin, sequenced in a study of T-cell reconstitution after alpha-beta-depleted transplantation in children. Preparation of the TCRbeta library used unique molecular identifiers. Each CDR3 protein is one row after TCRdb ran MiXCR on the PCR reads. This sample has some 840,000 distinct CDR3 sequences, with roughly 15% found just once. Sequencing used PBMCs, mostly from graft donor cells, obtained 360 days after TCRalphabeta/CD19-depleted stem cell transplant. These receptors all come from a male patient between 10 and 17 years old who had a stem cell transplant for acute lymphoblastic leukemia, so the T cells may come from the graft donor.

In DNA form, the CDR3 reads TGTGCCAGCAGCCGGACAACTGAAGCTTTCTTT. This translates into CASSRTTEAFF. The chain employs TRBV11-1 and TRBJ1-1, with a tentative D call TRBD1 (5 bases). Germline-derived CDR1 and CDR2 are SGHAT and FQDESV (reference sequence). The CDR3 has 11 amino acids. V lost 5 bases and J lost 5, with 6 bases in between.

The rearrangement links TRBV6-1 to TRBJ2-7; 11 bases align to TRBD2. This CDR3 has 17 amino acids. The V gene's germline CDR1 is MNHNS and CDR2 SASEGT. Trimming removed 3 bases from V and 2 bases from J; junction bases left unmatched: 9. DNA for the CDR3: TGTGCCAGCAGTGAGAGTAGGACTAGCGGGCTTGCCTACGAGCAGTACTTC. Its protein product is CASSESRTSGLAYEQYF.

This clonotype has only a few counts. The rearrangement uses TRBV5-1 and TRBJ2-7; D may be TRBD1 (6 bases). Trimming shortened V by 5 bases and J by 5 bases, and 11 bases separated the two germline ends. The CDR3 runs to 12 residues. Germline-derived CDR1 and CDR2 are SGHRS and YFSETQ. In DNA form, the CDR3 reads TGCGCCAGCAGGGGCAGGGGACACGAGCAGTACTTC. As protein: CASRGRGHEQYF.

V is TRBV15 and J is TRBJ2-3, with D tentatively TRBD2 (6 bases). Trimming took 4 bases from V and 4 from J, leaving 15 bases between them. Per the germline V gene, CDR1 is LNHNV and CDR2 is YYDKDF (reference sequence). CDR3 length: 15 residues. CDR3 bases: TGTGCCACCAGCAAGCTGACTAGTCGTCCAGATACGCAGTATTTT. Amino acid sequence: CATSKLTSRPDTQYF.

This chain connects TRBV29-1 to TRBJ1-3, with D tentatively TRBD1 (5 bases). The CDR3 spans 12 residues. CDR1 is SQVTM, CDR2 ANQGSEA, per germline. Trimming cost V 7 bases and J 0 bases, with 7 bases left between them. The CDR3 is CSGRDSGNTIYF. The CDR3 bases are TGCAGCGGCAGGGACTCTGGAAACACCATATATTTT.

J is TRBJ2-1 and V is TRBV5-1; the D gene is possibly TRBD1 (6 bases). The CDR3 has 13 residues. V shed 4 bases and J shed 5 bases, with 10 bases lying between them. Germline V CDR1 and CDR2: SGHRS, YFSETQ. CDR3 sequence (DNA): TGCGCCAGCAGCACGGACAGCCACAATGAGCAGTTCTTC. This gives the protein CASSTDSHNEQFF.

A few counts support this clonotype. The chain is built from TRBV4-1 and TRBJ2-7, with a possible D match to TRBD2 (6 bases). V was cut by 1 base and J by 1 base, with 17 bases left in between. There are 17 residues in the CDR3. The germline CDR1 and CDR2 sequences are MGHRA and YSYEKL. CDR3 residues: CASSQGGDPGTSYEQYF. As DNA, the CDR3 is TGCGCCAGCAGCCAAGGAGGGGATCCCGGGACTTCCTACGAGCAGTACTTC.

V gene TRBV24-1 combines with J gene TRBJ1-1; 7 bases are a match to TRBD1. The CDR3 runs 15 residues. The V gene's germline CDR1 is KGHDR and CDR2 SFDVKD. The ends lost 1 base at V and 4 bases at J; junction bases unmatched: 5. CDR3 region: CATSDLKQGSTEAFF. The CDR3 nucleotides read TGTGCCACCAGTGATTTAAAACAGGGGAGCACTGAAGCTTTCTTT.

There are a few counts of this clonotype. The chain employs TRBV9 and TRBJ2-1; 7 bases are shared with TRBD2. Germline V gene sequence: CDR1 SGDLS, CDR2 YYNGEE. The CDR3 runs 17 residues. V dropped 2 bases and J dropped 10; count of bases not matched to a gene: 18. The CDR3: CASSVMLAAGLGSEQFF. CDR3 in DNA: TGTGCCAGCAGCGTCATGCTGGCAGCGGGATTAGGCAGCGAGCAGTTCTTC.

This clonotype has more than one count but fewer than ten. V gene TRBV5-1 combines with J gene TRBJ2-6; D not resolved. V was trimmed by 0 bases and J by 0 bases, leaving 7 bases between them. The germline V gene has CDR1 SGHRS and CDR2 YFSETQ. The CDR3 totals 16 residues. CDR3 in amino acids: CASSLAPDSGANVLTF. For the CDR3, the DNA is TGCGCCAGCAGCTTGGCCCCGGACTCTGGGGCCAACGTCCTGACTTTC.

This CDR3 is CASSAGLVYEQYF. The DNA for the CDR3 is TGCGCCAGCAGTGCTGGACTAGTTTACGAGCAGTACTTC. The genes are TRBV10-2 and TRBJ2-7; 7 bases are shared with TRBD2. Germline loops: CDR1 WSHSY, CDR2 SAAADI. Trimming cost V 4 bases and J 4 bases; bases outside gene matches: 4. The CDR3 is made up of 13 amino acids.

The chain has TRBV11-2 and TRBJ1-2; the D gene is possibly TRBD1 (5 bases). Germline V gene data show CDR1 as SGHAT and CDR2 as FQNNGV. This CDR3 spans 15 amino acids. Trimming shortened V by 3 bases and J by 4 bases, and 15 bases separated the two germline ends. In DNA form, the CDR3 reads TGTGCCAGCAGCTTCGGACATAGAAAGACCTATGGCTACACCTTC. Translating it yields CASSFGHRKTYGYTF.

The genes are TRBV12-3 or TRBV12-4 and TRBJ2-7; TRBD2 agrees at 11 bases. With V trimmed by 2 bases and J by 2 bases, 2 bases remained unmatched. This CDR3 contains 15 residues. The CDR3 DNA follows: TGTGCCAGCAGTTTACCGGGACTAGCGGCCTACGAGCAGTACTTC. As protein: CASSLPGLAAYEQYF.